These 9 T cell receptor beta chains were all obtained from the same sample, sequenced in a study of technical replicates of blood from a handful of donors. Clones were read by immunoSEQ multiplex PCR, and TCRdb kept only the in-frame ones, dropping some. The sample shows about 83,000 clones, about 94% of them seen only once. Sequencing used T cells isolated from PBMCs. The receptors come from a human donor in good health.

The V call is TRBV6-1, the J call TRBJ2-3; TRBD1 is a possible D gene (6 bases). The germline V gene encodes CDR1 MNHNS and CDR2 SASEGT. Trimming cost V 5 bases and J 3 bases, with 15 bases left between them. This CDR3 has 15 residues. The CDR3 is CASSIPVGGTDTQYF. The CDR3 bases are TGTGCCAGCAGTATCCCGGTAGGGGGAACAGATACGCAGTATTTT.

The chain is built from TRBV5-5 and TRBJ2-7; 12 bases are a match to TRBD1. Germline loops: CDR1 SGHKS, CDR2 YYEKEE (reference sequence). With 1 base clipped from V and 4 bases from J, the junction kept 3 bases outside the gene matches. This CDR3 is 15 amino acids long. This CDR3 reads CASSLRGQGAYEQYF. The CDR3 coding sequence is TGTGCCAGCAGCTTGAGGGGACAGGGGGCTTACGAGCAGTACTTC.

The gene calls are TRBV4-1 and TRBJ1-1; 7 bases fit TRBD1. The V gene end was trimmed by 2 bases and the J gene end by 4 bases; junction bases not matched to a gene: 7. Looked up from germline, CDR1 is MGHRA and CDR2 is YSYEKL. The CDR3 length is 15 residues. CDR3 in DNA: TGCGCCAGCAGCCAACCTCGGGACAGAGGCACTGAAGCTTTCTTT. Its translation: CASSQPRDRGTEAFF.

This chain links TRBV10-3 with TRBJ1-1, with 11 positions matching TRBD1. CDR3 size: 15 residues. The V gene's germline CDR1 is ENHRY and CDR2 SYGVKD. Trimming at V came to 6 bases and at J to 1 base, leaving 4 bases not matched to a gene. The CDR3 loop reads CAIRDRGLGNTEAFF. The CDR3 DNA reads TGTGCCATCAGGGACAGGGGGCTGGGGAACACTGAAGCTTTCTTT.

J is TRBJ1-1 and V is TRBV29-1; 7 bases fit TRBD1. CDR3 length: 11 amino acids. Germline assignment: CDR1 SQVTM and CDR2 ANQGSEA. V was clipped by 3 bases and J by 7 bases; unmatched bases: 2. The CDR3 nucleotides read TGCAGCGTTGATCCAGGGGGTGAAGCTTTCTTT. This gives the protein CSVDPGGEAFF.

V usage is TRBV19 and J usage is TRBJ1-5, with D possibly being TRBD1 (5 bases). Trimming shortened V by 4 bases and J by 0 bases, and 13 bases separated the two germline ends. The CDR3 sequence is 16 residues long. Germline V gene data show CDR1 as LNHDA and CDR2 as SQIVND (reference sequence). Written as DNA, the CDR3 is TGTGCCAGTAGTACGCTCCAGGGTTATAGCAATCAGCCCCAGCATTTT. Its translation: CASSTLQGYSNQPQHF.

V gene TRBV10-2 combines with J gene TRBJ2-1; D is perhaps TRBD2 (6 bases). Germline V lookup: CDR1 WSHSY, CDR2 SAAADI. The CDR3 is 16 residues long. Trimming removed 2 bases from V and 0 bases from J, with 11 bases in between. CDR3 sequence reads: CASSEIGGLSYNEQFF. As DNA, the CDR3 is TGCGCCAGCAGTGAGATTGGGGGACTCTCCTACAATGAGCAGTTCTTC.

This sequence joins TRBV19 and TRBJ1-1; D remains ambiguous. Germline CDR1 is LNHDA and CDR2 is SQIVND (reference sequence). V lost 4 bases and J lost 6, with 9 bases in between. The CDR3 is made up of 12 amino acids. The CDR3 DNA follows: TGTGCCAGTAGTAATATCTATTCTGAAGCTTTCTTT. Translation: CASSNIYSEAFF.

The chain carries TRBV7-8 and TRBJ1-5, with 9 positions matching TRBD1. Germline V gives CDR1 SGHVS, CDR2 FQNEAQ. The length of the CDR3 is 16 residues. With V trimmed by 5 bases and J by 4 bases, 9 bases remained unmatched. Here the CDR3 reads CASSASTGGKNQPQHF. DNA for the CDR3: TGTGCCAGCAGCGCATCGACAGGGGGTAAGAATCAGCCCCAGCATTTT.